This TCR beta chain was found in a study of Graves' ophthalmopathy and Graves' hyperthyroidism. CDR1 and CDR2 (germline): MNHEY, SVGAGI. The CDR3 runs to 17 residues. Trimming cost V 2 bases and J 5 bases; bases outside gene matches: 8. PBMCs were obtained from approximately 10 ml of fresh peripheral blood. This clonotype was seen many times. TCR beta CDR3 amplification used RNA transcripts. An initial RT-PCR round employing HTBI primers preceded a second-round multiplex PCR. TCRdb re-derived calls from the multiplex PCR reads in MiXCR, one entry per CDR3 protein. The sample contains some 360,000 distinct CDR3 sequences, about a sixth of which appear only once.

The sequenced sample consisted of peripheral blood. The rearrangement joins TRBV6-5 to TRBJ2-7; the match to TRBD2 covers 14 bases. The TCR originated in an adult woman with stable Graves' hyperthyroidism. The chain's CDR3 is CASSYAGLAGERDEQYF. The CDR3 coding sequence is TGTGCCAGCAGTTACGCGGGACTAGCGGGAGAAAGGGACGAGCAGTACTTC.